This entry features one TCR beta chain sequence. The specificity of this receptor is unknown. There are 14 amino acids in the CDR3, from cysteine to phenylalanine inclusive. No nucleotide data were recorded. Taken from the germline V gene (reference sequence), the CDR1 and CDR2 loops are MNHNY and SVGAGI. This entry belongs to a study of T cell clusters in autoimmune cytopenias (dated by TCRdb to between 2018 and 2021). Broadly, across the study: The median TRB sequencing depth was around 55,000 reads per sample, and the median number of distinct TRB clonotypes was 2,350 per sample. In autoimmune cytopenia patients, peripheral blood TRB and IGH repertoires were sequenced during active disease and over treatment follow-up, together with healthy, CLL and autoimmune hepatitis controls. The goal of the study was to determine whether autoimmune cytopenia patients have a disease-specific immune repertoire signature that could serve as a blood-based biomarker.

For each sample, TRB amplification used 200 to 250 ng of peripheral blood genomic DNA, equal to roughly 38,000 genome equivalents. To amplify TRB rearrangements, a touch-down multiplex PCR protocol was run with the TRB-A and TRB-B primer pools combined in a single tube. Illumina adapters and sample indices were added to the amplicons through two consecutive PCR reactions using Phusion HS II polymerase. After gel purification with the NucleoSpin Gel and PCR Clean-up kit, the amplicons were quantified by Qubit and checked for quality on an Agilent 2100 Bioanalyzer. Sequencing of the libraries was performed on an Illumina MiSeq with 600-cycle, single-indexed, paired-end runs. The source study handled its data this way. MiXCR version 2.1.12, together with the default MiXCR reference library, was used to align and assemble the TRB reads. A clone was defined by each unique CDR3 nucleotide sequence, and the analysis included only productive sequences supported by at least two reads. Repertoire diversity was assessed with alpha-parameterized diversity profiles (alpha 0 to 5), including the Shannon (alpha 1) and Simpson (alpha 2) indices, which were computed with an R script. The tcR package was used to compute combinatorial TRB VJ usage, and cohorts were compared on this usage by principal component analysis with ade4. TCRbeta CDR3s were clustered with GLIPH on cohort pairs matched by age and read depth, and cluster frequencies were compared by Wilcoxon test. Reprocessed by TCRdb, the reads give a single entry per CDR3 protein sequence, without DNA. V and J calls and clone size were set by TCRdb, not the authors. This sample's table contains some 13,000 distinct CDR3 sequences. About 3% of the sample is taken by the ten largest.

Overall study results and their limits: The T cell clusters were defined only in silico, and the functional role of the clusters was left to be validated experimentally. GLIPH results suggested that primary autoimmune cytopenia patients were missing physiological T cell clusters, with 51 clusters found only in healthy donors compared with roughly 15 found only in patients. Almost three-fold more exclusive TRB clusters were observed in healthy donors than in active autoimmune hepatitis patients, consistent with an autoimmunity-wide signature. The cluster-lack signature was not observed for secondary cytopenia versus CLL, as the signature was apparently masked by the dominant lymphoma-associated repertoire. TRB repertoire shifts, with less even repertoires in secondary cytopenia and CLL, mostly reflected lymphoma bias rather than autoimmunity.

Sequencing was carried out using peripheral blood. The sequence came from a human donor with an autoimmune cytopenia or autoimmune hepatitis (not recorded which). Here the chain combines TRBV6-6 and TRBJ2-7; lacking DNA, the TRBD1 call made by TCRdb goes unchecked. CDR3 region: CASSPARGSYEQYF.